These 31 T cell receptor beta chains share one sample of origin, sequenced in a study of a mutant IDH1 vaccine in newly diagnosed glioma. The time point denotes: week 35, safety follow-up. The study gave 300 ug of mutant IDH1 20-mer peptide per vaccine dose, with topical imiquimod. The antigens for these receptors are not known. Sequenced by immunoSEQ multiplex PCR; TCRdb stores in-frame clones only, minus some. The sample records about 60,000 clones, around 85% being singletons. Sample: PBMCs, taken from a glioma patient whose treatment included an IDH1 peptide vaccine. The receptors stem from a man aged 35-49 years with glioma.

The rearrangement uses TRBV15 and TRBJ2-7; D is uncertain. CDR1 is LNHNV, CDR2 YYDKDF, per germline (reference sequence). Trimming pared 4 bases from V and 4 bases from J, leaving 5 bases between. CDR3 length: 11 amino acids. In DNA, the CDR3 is TGTGCCACCAGCACCCGGTACGAGCAGTACTTC. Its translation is CATSTRYEQYF. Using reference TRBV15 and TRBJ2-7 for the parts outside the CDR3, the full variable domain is DAMVIQNPRYQVTQFGKPVTLSCSQTLNHNVMYWYQQKSSQAPKLLFHYYDKDFNNEADTPDNFQSRRPNTSFCFLDIRSPGLGDTAMYLCATSTRYEQYFGPGTRLTVT.

The CDR3 sequence is CASSFWFGRTSKETQYF. The CDR3 bases are TGTGCCAGCAGTTTTTGGTTCGGGCGGACGTCCAAAGAGACCCAGTACTTC. The rearrangement links TRBV7-9 to TRBJ2-5, with unresolved D. The germline gives CDR1 SEHNR, CDR2 FQNEAQ (reference sequence). CDR3 length: 17 residues. V was trimmed by 6 bases and J by 3 bases, leaving 23 bases between them.

The CDR3 DNA reads TGTGCCAGCTCACTATCCGACCGGGAGCAGTACTTC. Amino acid sequence: CASSLSDREQYF. The genes are TRBV18 and TRBJ2-7; D unclear. Germline lookup yields CDR1 KGHSH and CDR2 LQKENI. CDR3 size: 12 residues. The ends were cut back, 4 bases at V and 7 bases at J, with 11 bases in the middle.

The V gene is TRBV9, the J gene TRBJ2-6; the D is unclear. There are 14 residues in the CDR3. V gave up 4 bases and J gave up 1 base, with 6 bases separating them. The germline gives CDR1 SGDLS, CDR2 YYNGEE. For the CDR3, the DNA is TGTGCCAGCAGCCCCCAATCTGGGGCCAACGTCCTGACTTTC. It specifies CASSPQSGANVLTF.

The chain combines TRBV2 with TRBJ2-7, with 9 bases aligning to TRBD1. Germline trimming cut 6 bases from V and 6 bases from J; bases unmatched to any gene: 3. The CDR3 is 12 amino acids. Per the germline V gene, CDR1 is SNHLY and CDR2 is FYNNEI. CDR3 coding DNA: TGTGCCAGCAGCGGACAGGGGTCCGAGCAGTACTTC. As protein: CASSGQGSEQYF.

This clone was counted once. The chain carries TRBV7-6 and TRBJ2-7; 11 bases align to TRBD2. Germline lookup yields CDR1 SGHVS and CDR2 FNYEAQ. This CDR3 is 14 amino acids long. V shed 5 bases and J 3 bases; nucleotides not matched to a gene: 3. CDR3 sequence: CASSRTSGSYEQYF. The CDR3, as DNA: TGTGCCAGCAGCCGAACTAGCGGGAGCTACGAGCAGTACTTC.

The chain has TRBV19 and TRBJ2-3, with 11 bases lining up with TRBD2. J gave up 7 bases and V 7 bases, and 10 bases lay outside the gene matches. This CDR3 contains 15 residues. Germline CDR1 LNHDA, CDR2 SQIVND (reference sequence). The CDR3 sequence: CASMNLAGGRNTQYF. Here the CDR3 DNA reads TGTGCCAGTATGAACCTAGCGGGAGGTAGGAATACGCAGTATTTT.

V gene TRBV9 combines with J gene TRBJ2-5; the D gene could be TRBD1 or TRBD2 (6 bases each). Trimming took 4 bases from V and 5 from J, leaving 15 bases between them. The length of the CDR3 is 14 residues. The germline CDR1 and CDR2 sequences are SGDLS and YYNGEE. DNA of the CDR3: TGTGCCAGCAGCTCTAGGGGGGTTGTGGAGACCCAGTACTTC. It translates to CASSSRGVVETQYF. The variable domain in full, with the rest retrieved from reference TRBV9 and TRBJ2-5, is DSGVTQTPKHLITATGQRVTLRCSPRSGDLSVYWYQQSLDQGLQFLIQYYNGEERAKGNILERFSAQQFPDLHSELNLSSLELGDSALYFCASSSRGVVETQYFGPGTRLLVL.

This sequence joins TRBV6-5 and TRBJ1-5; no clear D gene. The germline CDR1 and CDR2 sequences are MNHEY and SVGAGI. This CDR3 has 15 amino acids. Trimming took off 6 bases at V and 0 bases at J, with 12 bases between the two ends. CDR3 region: CASSRRYDSNQPQHF. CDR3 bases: TGTGCCAGCAGCCGCCGTTACGATAGCAATCAGCCCCAGCATTTT.

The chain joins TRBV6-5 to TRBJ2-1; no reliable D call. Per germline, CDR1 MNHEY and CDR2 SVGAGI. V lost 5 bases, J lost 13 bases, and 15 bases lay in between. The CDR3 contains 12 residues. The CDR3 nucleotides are TGTGCCAGCAGTAATACGAGGACCCAACAGTTCTTC. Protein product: CASSNTRTQQFF.

CDR3 region: CSSTGNGNTEAFF. The CDR3 coding sequence is TGCAGTTCCACGGGGAACGGGAACACTGAAGCTTTCTTT. V is TRBV29-1 and J is TRBJ1-1; D ambiguous. Per the germline V gene, CDR1 is SQVTM and CDR2 is ANQGSEA. The CDR3 runs 13 residues.

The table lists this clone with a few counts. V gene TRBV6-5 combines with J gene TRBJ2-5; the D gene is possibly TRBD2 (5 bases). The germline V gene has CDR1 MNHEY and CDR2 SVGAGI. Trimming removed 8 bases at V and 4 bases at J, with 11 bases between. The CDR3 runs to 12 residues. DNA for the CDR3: TGTGCCAGCGCCCGGGGTGCAGAGACCCAGTACTTC. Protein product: CASARGAETQYF.

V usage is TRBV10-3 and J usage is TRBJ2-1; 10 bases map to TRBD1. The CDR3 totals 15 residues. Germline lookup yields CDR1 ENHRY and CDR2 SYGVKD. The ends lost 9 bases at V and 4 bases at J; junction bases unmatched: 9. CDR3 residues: CAIAGTGVLYNEQFF. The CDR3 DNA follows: TGTGCCATTGCGGGGACAGGGGTCCTATACAATGAGCAGTTCTTC.

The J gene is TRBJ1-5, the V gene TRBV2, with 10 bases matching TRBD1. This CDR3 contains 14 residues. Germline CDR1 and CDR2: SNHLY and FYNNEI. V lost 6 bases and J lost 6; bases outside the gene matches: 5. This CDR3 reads CASRETGGGQPQHF. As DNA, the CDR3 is TGTGCCAGCAGGGAGACAGGGGGCGGTCAGCCCCAGCATTTT.

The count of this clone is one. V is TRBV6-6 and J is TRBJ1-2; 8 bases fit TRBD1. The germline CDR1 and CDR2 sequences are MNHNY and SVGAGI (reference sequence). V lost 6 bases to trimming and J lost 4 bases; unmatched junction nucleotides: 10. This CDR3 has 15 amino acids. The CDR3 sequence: CASRGQAGVRYGYTF. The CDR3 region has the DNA TGTGCCAGCAGGGGACAGGCCGGGGTACGCTATGGCTACACCTTC.

The CDR3 sequence is CASRKLATSTDTQYF. CDR3 DNA: TGTGCCAGCAGAAAACTAGCGACTAGCACAGATACGCAGTATTTT. The chain combines TRBV6-4 with TRBJ2-3, with 7 bases identical to TRBD2. Trimming removed 6 bases from V and 0 bases from J; junction bases left unmatched: 6. This CDR3 has 15 amino acids. The V gene's germline CDR1 is MRHNA and CDR2 SNTAGT.

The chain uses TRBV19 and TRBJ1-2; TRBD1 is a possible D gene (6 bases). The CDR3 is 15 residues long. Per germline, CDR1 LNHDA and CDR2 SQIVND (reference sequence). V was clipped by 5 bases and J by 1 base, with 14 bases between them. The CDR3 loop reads CASSVQGRFNYGYTF. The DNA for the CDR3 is TGTGCCAGTAGTGTCCAGGGGCGATTTAACTATGGCTACACCTTC.

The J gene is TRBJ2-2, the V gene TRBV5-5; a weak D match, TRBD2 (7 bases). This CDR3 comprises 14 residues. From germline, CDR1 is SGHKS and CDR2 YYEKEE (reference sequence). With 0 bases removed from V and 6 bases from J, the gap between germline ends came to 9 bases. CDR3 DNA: TGTGCCAGCAGCTTGGGAGGGGGGGCCGGGGAGCTGTTTTTT. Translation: CASSLGGGAGELFF. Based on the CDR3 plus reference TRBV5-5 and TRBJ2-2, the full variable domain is DAGVTQSPTHLIKTRGQQVTLRCSPISGHKSVSWYQQVLGQGPQFIFQYYEKEERGRGNFPDRFSARQFPNYSSELNVNALLLGDSALYLCASSLGGGAGELFFGEGSRLTVL.

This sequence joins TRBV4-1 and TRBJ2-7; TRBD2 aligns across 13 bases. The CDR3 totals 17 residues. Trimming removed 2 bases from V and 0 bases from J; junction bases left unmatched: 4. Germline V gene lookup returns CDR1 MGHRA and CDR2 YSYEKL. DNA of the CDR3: TGCGCCAGCAGCCAACGACTAGCGGGAGGCAACTCCTACGAGCAGTACTTC. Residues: CASSQRLAGGNSYEQYF.

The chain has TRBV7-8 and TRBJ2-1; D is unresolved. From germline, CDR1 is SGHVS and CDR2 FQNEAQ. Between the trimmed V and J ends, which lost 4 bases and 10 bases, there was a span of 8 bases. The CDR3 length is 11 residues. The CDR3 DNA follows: TGTGCCAGCAGCTATAGCAGGGAGCAGTTCTTC. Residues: CASSYSREQFF. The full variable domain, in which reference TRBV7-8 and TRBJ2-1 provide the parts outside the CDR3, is GAGVSQSPRYKVAKRGQDVALRCDPISGHVSLFWYQQALGQGPEFLTYFQNEAQLDKSGLPSDRFFAERPEGSVSTLKIQRTQQEDSAVYLCASSYSREQFFGPGTRLTVL.

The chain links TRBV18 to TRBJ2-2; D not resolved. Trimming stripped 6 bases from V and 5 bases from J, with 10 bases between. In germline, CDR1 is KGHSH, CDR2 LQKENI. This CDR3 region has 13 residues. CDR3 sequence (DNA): TGTGCCAGCTCCCCTGGTGGGACCGGGGAGCTGTTTTTT. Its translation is CASSPGGTGELFF.

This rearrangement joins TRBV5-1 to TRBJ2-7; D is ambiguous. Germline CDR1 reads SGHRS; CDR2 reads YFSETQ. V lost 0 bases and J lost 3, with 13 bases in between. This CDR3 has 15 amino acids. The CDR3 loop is CASSLASNGIYEQYF. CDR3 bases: TGCGCCAGCAGCTTGGCCTCTAACGGCATCTACGAGCAGTACTTC.

CDR3 protein: CASSLLGLLNTEAFF. For the CDR3, the DNA is TGTGCCAGCAGCTTATTGGGTCTCCTGAACACTGAAGCTTTCTTT. This chain connects TRBV13 to TRBJ1-1; D unclear. The ends were cut back, 2 bases at V and 0 bases at J, with 10 bases in the middle. Germline values: CDR1 PRHDT, CDR2 FYEKMQ (reference sequence). CDR3 length: 15 amino acids.

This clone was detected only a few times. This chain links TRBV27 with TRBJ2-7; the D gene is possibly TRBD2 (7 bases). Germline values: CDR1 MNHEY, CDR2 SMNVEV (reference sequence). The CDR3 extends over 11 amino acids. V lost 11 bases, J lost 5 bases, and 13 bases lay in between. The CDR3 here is CAAWGGDEQYF. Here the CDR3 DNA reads TGTGCCGCTTGGGGGGGCGACGAGCAGTACTTC.

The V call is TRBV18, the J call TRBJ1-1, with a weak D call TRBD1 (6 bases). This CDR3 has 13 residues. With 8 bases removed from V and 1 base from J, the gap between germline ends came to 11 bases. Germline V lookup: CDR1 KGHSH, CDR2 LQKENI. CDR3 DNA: TGTGCCAGCATATACAGGGAGAACACTGAAGCTTTCTTT. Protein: CASIYRENTEAFF.

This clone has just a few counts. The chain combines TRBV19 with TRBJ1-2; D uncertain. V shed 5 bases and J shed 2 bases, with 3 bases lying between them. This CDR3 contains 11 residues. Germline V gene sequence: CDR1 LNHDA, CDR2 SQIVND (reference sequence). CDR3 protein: CASSANYGYTF. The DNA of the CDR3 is TGTGCCAGTAGTGCCAACTATGGCTACACCTTC.

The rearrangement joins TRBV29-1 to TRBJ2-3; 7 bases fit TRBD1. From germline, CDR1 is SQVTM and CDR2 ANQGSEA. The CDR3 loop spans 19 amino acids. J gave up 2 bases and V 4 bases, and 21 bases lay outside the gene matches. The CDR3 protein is CSVGQKGRGTRWSTDTQYF. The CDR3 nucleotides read TGCAGCGTTGGGCAGAAAGGCAGGGGGACCCGATGGTCCACAGATACGCAGTATTTT.

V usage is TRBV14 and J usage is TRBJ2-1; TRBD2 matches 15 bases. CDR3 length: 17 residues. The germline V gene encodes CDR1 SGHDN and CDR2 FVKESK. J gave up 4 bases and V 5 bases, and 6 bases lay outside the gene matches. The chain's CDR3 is CASSTGTSGRRYNEQFF. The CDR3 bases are TGTGCCAGCAGCACGGGGACTAGCGGGAGGAGGTACAATGAGCAGTTCTTC.

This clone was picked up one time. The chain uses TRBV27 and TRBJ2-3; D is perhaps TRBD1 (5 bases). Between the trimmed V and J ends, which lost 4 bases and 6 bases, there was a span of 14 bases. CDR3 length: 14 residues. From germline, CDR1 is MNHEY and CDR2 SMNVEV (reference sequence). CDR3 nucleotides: TGTGCCAGCAGTTATAGGGTGGGGCGGGATACGCAGTATTTT. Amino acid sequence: CASSYRVGRDTQYF.

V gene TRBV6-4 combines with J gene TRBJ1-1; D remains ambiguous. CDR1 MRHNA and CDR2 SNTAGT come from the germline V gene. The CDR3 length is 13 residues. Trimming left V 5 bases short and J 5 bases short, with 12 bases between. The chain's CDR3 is CASSQNRKTEAFF. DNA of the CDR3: TGTGCCAGCAGTCAAAACAGAAAGACTGAAGCTTTCTTT.

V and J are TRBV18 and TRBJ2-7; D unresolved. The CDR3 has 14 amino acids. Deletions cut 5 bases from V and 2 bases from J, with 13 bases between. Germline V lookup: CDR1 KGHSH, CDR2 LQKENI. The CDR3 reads CASSWTALAYEQYF. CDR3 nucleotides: TGTGCCAGCTCATGGACGGCCCTAGCCTACGAGCAGTACTTC.